This TCR beta chain originates from a study of OX40 agonist ivuxolimab in advanced cancers. This CDR3 spans 15 amino acids. Germline-derived CDR1 and CDR2 are SGHNT and YENEEA. The ends lost 6 bases at V and 7 bases at J; junction bases unmatched: 9. Profiling relied on immunoSEQ multiplex PCR, and the TCRdb table lists in-frame clones only, not all of them. The sample comprises approximately 60,000 clones, 94% of which are singletons, and roughly 19% rests with the top ten. The gene calls are TRBV11-3 and TRBJ2-2; TRBD1 agrees at 9 bases. The sequencing here drew on CD4+ or CD8+ T cells sorted from blood, taken in a trial of the OX40 agonist ivuxolimab. The TCR originated in an adult with an advanced solid tumor such as melanoma, head and neck, liver or kidney cancer. The CDR3 sequence: CASRGTGGAGGELFF. The CDR3 nucleotides read TGTGCCAGCAGAGGAACAGGGGGCGCGGGCGGGGAGCTGTTTTTT.